This is a list of T cell receptor beta chains from one sample in a study of T-cell reconstitution after alpha-beta-depleted transplantation in children. Each CDR3 protein is one row after TCRdb ran MiXCR on the PCR reads. This table holds approximately 210,000 distinct CDR3 sequences, approximately 17% found once. The starting material was PBMCs, mostly from graft donor cells, obtained 360 days after TCRalphabeta/CD19-depleted stem cell transplant. The receptors originated from a male patient aged 2 to 9 who had a stem cell transplant for acute lymphoblastic leukemia, so the T cells may come from the graft donor. Each CDR3 is given with its conserved first and last residue. The D gene is left open where the match is weak. Rows give clone size only sometimes, using once, few, many, or a class for an expanded clone.

clone_size: NA
v_call: TRBV7-2
d_call: NA
j_call: TRBJ2-3
cdr3_nt: TGTGCCAGCAGCCCCACTCGACTTGGGGTCGCAGATACGCAGTATTTT
cdr3_aa: CASSPTRLGVADTQYF

clone_size: few
v_call: TRBV7-2
d_call: NA
j_call: TRBJ2-6
cdr3_nt: TGTGCCAGCAGCTTATCAGGGACTGGGGCCAACGTCCTGACTTTC
cdr3_aa: CASSLSGTGANVLTF

clone_size: few
v_call: TRBV4-1
d_call: NA
j_call: TRBJ1-3
cdr3_nt: TGCGCCAGCAGCCAAGGGTTTGCTGGTTATGAAGGAAACACCATATATTTT
cdr3_aa: CASSQGFAGYEGNTIYF

clone_size: few
v_call: TRBV29-1
d_call: NA
j_call: TRBJ2-7
cdr3_nt: TGCAGCGTTGAGAGTTTCGCGGGGTTGGCATACGAGCAGTACTTC
cdr3_aa: CSVESFAGLAYEQYF

clone_size: NA
v_call: TRBV29-1
d_call: NA
j_call: TRBJ2-5
cdr3_nt: TGCAGCGTTGGAGGCCACCAAGAGACCCAGTACTTC
cdr3_aa: CSVGGHQETQYF

clone_size: NA
v_call: TRBV6-5
d_call: TRBD1
j_call: TRBJ2-1
cdr3_nt: TGTGCCAGCAGTTACTCAGGACAGGGAGGCAATGAGCAGTTCTTC
cdr3_aa: CASSYSGQGGNEQFF

clone_size: NA
v_call: TRBV5-1
d_call: NA
j_call: TRBJ1-5
cdr3_nt: TGCGCCTCCCGGGGGGCATTCAATCAGCCCCAGCATTTT
cdr3_aa: CASRGAFNQPQHF

clone_size: few
v_call: TRBV9
d_call: TRBD2
j_call: TRBJ2-1
cdr3_nt: TGTGCCAGCAGCGTACCCGCCCAAGGGACTAGCGGGGTCAATGAGCAGTTCTTC
cdr3_aa: CASSVPAQGTSGVNEQFF

clone_size: many
v_call: TRBV7-2
d_call: NA
j_call: TRBJ2-3
cdr3_nt: TGTGCCAGCAGCTTTCAGCAGGGTGGGCCCTCCAGTACGCAGTATTTT
cdr3_aa: CASSFQQGGPSSTQYF

clone_size: NA
v_call: TRBV11-2
d_call: TRBD1
j_call: TRBJ2-7
cdr3_nt: TGTGCCAGCAGCCTGGGACAGGTAACCTCCTACGAGCAGTACTTC
cdr3_aa: CASSLGQVTSYEQYF

clone_size: NA
v_call: TRBV18
d_call: NA
j_call: TRBJ2-5
cdr3_nt: TGTGCCAGCTCGGACCGTAGCGGACAAGAGACCCAGTACTTC
cdr3_aa: CASSDRSGQETQYF

clone_size: few
v_call: TRBV7-9
d_call: NA
j_call: TRBJ2-1
cdr3_nt: TGTGCCAGCAGCCGGTCAGGGCCGTATGAGCAGTTCTTC
cdr3_aa: CASSRSGPYEQFF

clone_size: once
v_call: TRBV20-1
d_call: NA
j_call: TRBJ2-1
cdr3_nt: TGCAGTGTAGGTCCCTTAGCGAATGAGCAGTTCTTC
cdr3_aa: CSVGPLANEQFF

clone_size: few
v_call: TRBV29-1
d_call: NA
j_call: TRBJ2-7
cdr3_nt: TGCAGCGTTGGGACGTCTAGCCCTTACGAGCAGTACTTC
cdr3_aa: CSVGTSSPYEQYF

clone_size: few
v_call: TRBV4-3
d_call: TRBD1
j_call: TRBJ2-7
cdr3_nt: TGCGCCAGCAGCCAAGAGGTAACAGGGGGCGGCGTATCCTACGAGCAGTACTTC
cdr3_aa: CASSQEVTGGGVSYEQYF

clone_size: NA
v_call: TRBV4-3
d_call: TRBD2
j_call: TRBJ2-3
cdr3_nt: TGCGCCAGCAGCCAAGGGCGGGAGCTTGATACGCAGTATTTT
cdr3_aa: CASSQGRELDTQYF

clone_size: NA
v_call: TRBV13
d_call: NA
j_call: TRBJ1-1
cdr3_nt: TGTGCCAGCAGCTACCCGACTTGGGCCACTGAAGCTTTCTTT
cdr3_aa: CASSYPTWATEAFF

clone_size: NA
v_call: TRBV7-2
d_call: NA
j_call: TRBJ2-2
cdr3_nt: TGTGCCAGCAGCTTAGTCAGCGTGAACACCGGGGAGCTGTTTTTT
cdr3_aa: CASSLVSVNTGELFF

clone_size: NA
v_call: TRBV10-3
d_call: NA
j_call: TRBJ2-5
cdr3_nt: TGTGCCATCAGTGAACAGGGCGAGCAAGAGACCCAGTACTTC
cdr3_aa: CAISEQGEQETQYF

clone_size: few
v_call: TRBV10-1
d_call: NA
j_call: TRBJ2-1
cdr3_nt: TGCGCCAGCAGTAAAGTCAAGGACGCGCTTTACAATGAGCAGTTCTTC
cdr3_aa: CASSKVKDALYNEQFF

clone_size: NA
v_call: TRBV6-1
d_call: NA
j_call: TRBJ2-7
cdr3_nt: TGTGCCAGCAGTCCAAGCGGGCGGGCCTACGAGCAGTACTTC
cdr3_aa: CASSPSGRAYEQYF

clone_size: few
v_call: TRBV7-2
d_call: NA
j_call: TRBJ2-3
cdr3_nt: TGTGCCAGCAGCTTAAGGGGCCAAGGCTCTGGCACAGATACGCAGTATTTT
cdr3_aa: CASSLRGQGSGTDTQYF

clone_size: few
v_call: TRBV2
d_call: TRBD1
j_call: TRBJ2-2
cdr3_nt: TGTGCCAGCAGTGTGGACAGGGGGGTCACCGGGGAGCTGTTTTTT
cdr3_aa: CASSVDRGVTGELFF

clone_size: NA
v_call: TRBV11-2
d_call: NA
j_call: TRBJ2-1
cdr3_nt: TGTGCCAGCAGCTTAGGTGAGGCCCCAGCCCATGAGCAGTTCTTC
cdr3_aa: CASSLGEAPAHEQFF

clone_size: NA
v_call: TRBV20-1
d_call: TRBD2
j_call: TRBJ2-1
cdr3_nt: TGCAGTGCTGGGACTAGCGGGGGCTATGAGCAGTTCTTC
cdr3_aa: CSAGTSGGYEQFF

clone_size: NA
v_call: TRBV4-3
d_call: NA
j_call: TRBJ2-5
cdr3_nt: TGCGCCAGCAGCCAGGCGGGACACGTCCAAGAGACCCAGTACTTC
cdr3_aa: CASSQAGHVQETQYF

clone_size: NA
v_call: TRBV12-3/TRBV12-4
d_call: TRBD1
j_call: TRBJ2-7
cdr3_nt: TGTGCCAGCAGTTTAAGGGGACAGGGGTACGAGCAGTACTTC
cdr3_aa: CASSLRGQGYEQYF

clone_size: NA
v_call: TRBV7-8
d_call: NA
j_call: TRBJ1-5
cdr3_nt: TGTGCCAGCAGCTTAAAGGGGACAAATGGTCTGCCCCAGCATTTT
cdr3_aa: CASSLKGTNGLPQHF

clone_size: few
v_call: TRBV12-3/TRBV12-4
d_call: NA
j_call: TRBJ2-7
cdr3_nt: TGTGCCAGCAGTTCGGGGTTACCCTCTTTCTCCTACGAGCAGTACTTC
cdr3_aa: CASSSGLPSFSYEQYF

clone_size: NA
v_call: TRBV7-2
d_call: TRBD2
j_call: TRBJ2-5
cdr3_nt: TGTGCCAGCAGAAAGGGGACTAGCGGGGGGGCCGGGGAGACCCAGTACTTC
cdr3_aa: CASRKGTSGGAGETQYF

clone_size: few
v_call: TRBV19
d_call: NA
j_call: TRBJ1-2
cdr3_nt: TGTGCCAGTAGTATAGATCTTACAGTTAACTATGGCTACACCTTC
cdr3_aa: CASSIDLTVNYGYTF

clone_size: few
v_call: TRBV10-3
d_call: NA
j_call: TRBJ1-2
cdr3_nt: TGTGCCATCTCGGTCAAGGGTCTTGGATGGGACTATGGCTACACCTTC
cdr3_aa: CAISVKGLGWDYGYTF

clone_size: once
v_call: TRBV2
d_call: NA
j_call: TRBJ2-2
cdr3_nt: TGTGCCAGCAGGTACACCGGGGAGGTGTTTTTT
cdr3_aa: CASRYTGEVFF

clone_size: few
v_call: TRBV20-1
d_call: NA
j_call: TRBJ2-1
cdr3_nt: TGCAGTGCTAGAGTCTTTGGCCTAGCGACCAATGAGCAGTTCTTC
cdr3_aa: CSARVFGLATNEQFF

clone_size: few
v_call: TRBV24-1
d_call: NA
j_call: TRBJ2-1
cdr3_nt: TGTGCCACCAGTGATTCCCCCAGGGGCTTGACTAGGAATGAGCAGTTCTTC
cdr3_aa: CATSDSPRGLTRNEQFF

clone_size: few
v_call: TRBV4-2
d_call: NA
j_call: TRBJ2-7
cdr3_nt: TGTGCCAGCAGCCAAGATTTTTCGGCTTCCGAGCAGTACTTC
cdr3_aa: CASSQDFSASEQYF

clone_size: few
v_call: TRBV3-1
d_call: NA
j_call: TRBJ2-5
cdr3_nt: TGTGCCAGCAGCCAAGGCTTCGGGGGACTCGCGGAAGAGACCCAGTACTTC
cdr3_aa: CASSQGFGGLAEETQYF

clone_size: few
v_call: TRBV18
d_call: TRBD2
j_call: TRBJ2-5
cdr3_nt: TGTGCCAGCTCACCACCCGGTAGCGGGGGGAAAGAGACCCAGTACTTC
cdr3_aa: CASSPPGSGGKETQYF

clone_size: NA
v_call: TRBV7-9
d_call: NA
j_call: TRBJ2-7
cdr3_nt: TGTGCCAGCAGCTTAGTTGGGGCGTCCTACGAGCAGTACTTC
cdr3_aa: CASSLVGASYEQYF

clone_size: few
v_call: TRBV20-1
d_call: NA
j_call: TRBJ1-1
cdr3_nt: TGCAGTGCTAGACTTGCCGGACAGTTGAACACTGAAGCTTTCTTT
cdr3_aa: CSARLAGQLNTEAFF

clone_size: few
v_call: TRBV6-5
d_call: NA
j_call: TRBJ1-3
cdr3_nt: TGTGCCAGCAGTTACTCGGGGGGGCGAAACTCTGGAAACACCATATATTTT
cdr3_aa: CASSYSGGRNSGNTIYF

clone_size: few
v_call: TRBV11-2
d_call: NA
j_call: TRBJ2-7
cdr3_nt: TGTGCCAGCAGCCAGGAGGTGGGCGACTCCTACGAGCAGTACTTC
cdr3_aa: CASSQEVGDSYEQYF

clone_size: NA
v_call: TRBV27
d_call: NA
j_call: TRBJ2-7
cdr3_nt: TGTGCCAGCAGTTTAAAGGGCTCCAGCTCCTACGAGCAGTACTTC
cdr3_aa: CASSLKGSSSYEQYF

clone_size: NA
v_call: TRBV7-2
d_call: NA
j_call: TRBJ2-7
cdr3_nt: TGTGCCAGCAGCCCCCCCGGGTTGTTCTACGAGCAGTACTTC
cdr3_aa: CASSPPGLFYEQYF

clone_size: NA
v_call: TRBV20-1
d_call: NA
j_call: TRBJ2-3
cdr3_nt: TGCAGTGCTGGGAGGGACATAGGTTTTAGCACAGATACGCAGTATTTT
cdr3_aa: CSAGRDIGFSTDTQYF

clone_size: NA
v_call: TRBV28
d_call: NA
j_call: TRBJ1-2
cdr3_nt: TGTGCCAGCAGTTCCGGCCCCAACTATGGCTACACCTTC
cdr3_aa: CASSSGPNYGYTF

clone_size: few
v_call: TRBV20-1
d_call: TRBD1
j_call: TRBJ2-7
cdr3_nt: TGCAGTGCTAGGGAAGGACAGGGTTTTGCCTACGAGCAGTACTTC
cdr3_aa: CSAREGQGFAYEQYF

clone_size: many
v_call: TRBV20-1
d_call: NA
j_call: TRBJ1-5
cdr3_nt: TGCAGTGCTAGGGACCCGAGTCAGCCCCAGCATTTT
cdr3_aa: CSARDPSQPQHF

clone_size: few
v_call: TRBV7-2
d_call: NA
j_call: TRBJ2-3
cdr3_nt: TGTGCCAGCAGTCTTACTAGCTCTTCCCCTCCTACGCAGTATTTT
cdr3_aa: CASSLTSSSPPTQYF

clone_size: many
v_call: TRBV12-3/TRBV12-4
d_call: NA
j_call: TRBJ2-5
cdr3_nt: TGTGCCAGCAGTAACAGGGGAGGGGAGACCCAGTACTTC
cdr3_aa: CASSNRGGETQYF